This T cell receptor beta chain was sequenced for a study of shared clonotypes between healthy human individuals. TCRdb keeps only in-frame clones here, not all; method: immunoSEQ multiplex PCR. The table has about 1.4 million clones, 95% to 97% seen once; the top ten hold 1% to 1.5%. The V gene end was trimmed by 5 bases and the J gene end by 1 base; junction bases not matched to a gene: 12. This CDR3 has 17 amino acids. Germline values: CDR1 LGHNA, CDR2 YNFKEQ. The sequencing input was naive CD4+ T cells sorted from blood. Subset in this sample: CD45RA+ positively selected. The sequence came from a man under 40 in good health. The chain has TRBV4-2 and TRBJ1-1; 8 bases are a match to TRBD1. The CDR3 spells CASSLTQPGTGNTEAFF. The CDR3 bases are TGTGCCAGCAGCTTAACCCAACCCGGGACAGGGAACACTGAAGCTTTCTTT.